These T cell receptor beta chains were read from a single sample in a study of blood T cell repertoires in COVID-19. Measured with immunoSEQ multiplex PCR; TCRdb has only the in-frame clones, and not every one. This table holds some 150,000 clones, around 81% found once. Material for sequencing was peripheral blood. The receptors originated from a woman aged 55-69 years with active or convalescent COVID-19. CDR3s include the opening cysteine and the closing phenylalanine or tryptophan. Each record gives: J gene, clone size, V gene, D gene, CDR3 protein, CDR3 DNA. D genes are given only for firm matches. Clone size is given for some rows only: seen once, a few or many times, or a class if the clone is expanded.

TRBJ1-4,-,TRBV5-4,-,CASSLGNRVNEKLFF,TGTGCCAGCAGCTTGGGTAACAGGGTAAATGAAAAACTGTTTTTT
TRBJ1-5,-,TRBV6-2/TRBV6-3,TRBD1,CASSPQGAIQPQHF,TGTGCCAGCAGTCCACAGGGGGCAATTCAGCCCCAGCATTTT
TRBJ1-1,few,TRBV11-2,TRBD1,CASRKGTAYTEAFF,TGTGCCAGCAGAAAAGGGACAGCCTACACTGAAGCTTTCTTT
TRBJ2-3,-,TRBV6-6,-,CASMKLSTDTQYF,TGTGCCAGCATGAAACTCAGCACAGATACGCAGTATTTT
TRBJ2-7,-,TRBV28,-,CASTEQGSYEQYF,TGTGCCAGCACCGAACAGGGTTCCTACGAGCAGTACTTC
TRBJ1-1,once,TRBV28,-,CASSLWGVGARNTEAFF,TGTGCCAGCAGTTTGTGGGGGGTTGGGGCTAGGAACACTGAAGCTTTCTTT
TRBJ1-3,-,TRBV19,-,CASQGSGNTIYF,TGTGCCAGCCAGGGCTCTGGAAACACCATATATTTT
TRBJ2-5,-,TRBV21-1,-,CASSVRRPGTSGRARETQYF,TGTGCCAGCAGTGTCCGTCGTCCCGGGACTAGCGGGAGGGCCCGGGAGACCCAGTACTTC
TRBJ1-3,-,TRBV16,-,CASSPTQGSGNTIYF,TGTGCCAGCAGCCCCACACAGGGATCTGGAAACACCATATATTTT
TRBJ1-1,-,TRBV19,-,CASSTQGDTEAFF,TGTGCCAGTAGTACGCAAGGGGACACTGAAGCTTTCTTT
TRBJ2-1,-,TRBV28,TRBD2,CASNLGGGVAEQFF,TGTGCCAGCAACCTTGGGGGAGGGGTAGCTGAGCAGTTCTTC
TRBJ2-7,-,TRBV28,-,CASSLLTSEQYF,TGTGCCAGCAGTTTATTGACATCCGAGCAGTACTTC
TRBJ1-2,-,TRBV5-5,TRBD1,CASSPTTGSNYGYTF,TGTGCCAGCAGCCCGACGACAGGGTCGAACTATGGCTACACCTTC
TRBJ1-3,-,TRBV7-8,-,CASSLETGGIYSGNTIYF,TGTGCCAGCAGCTTAGAGACTGGGGGCATCTACTCTGGAAACACCATATATTTT
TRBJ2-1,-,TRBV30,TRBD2,CAWSPLGGENEQFF,TGTGCCTGGAGTCCACTCGGGGGGGAGAATGAGCAGTTCTTC
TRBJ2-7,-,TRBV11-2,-,CASSSHDEQYF,TGTGCCAGCAGCTCACACGACGAGCAGTACTTC
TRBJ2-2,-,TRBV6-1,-,CASSERGELFF,TGTGCCAGCAGTGAACGCGGGGAGCTGTTTTTT
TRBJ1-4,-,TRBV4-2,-,CASSQPTARGMVTNEKLFF,TGTGCCAGCAGCCAACCAACGGCCAGGGGTATGGTAACTAATGAAAAACTGTTTTTT
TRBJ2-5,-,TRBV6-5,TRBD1,CASAADRGSGTQYF,TGTGCCAGCGCGGCGGACAGGGGATCGGGGACCCAGTACTTC
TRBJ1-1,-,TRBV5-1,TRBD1,CASSLTKQGMNTEAFF,TGCGCCAGCAGCTTGACGAAACAGGGGATGAACACTGAAGCTTTCTTT
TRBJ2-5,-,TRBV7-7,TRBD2,CASSPGTNREETQYF,TGTGCCAGCAGCCCCGGGACTAACCGGGAAGAGACCCAGTACTTC
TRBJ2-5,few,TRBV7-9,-,CASSQDEGETQYF,TGTGCCAGCAGCCAAGACGAGGGTGAGACCCAGTACTTC
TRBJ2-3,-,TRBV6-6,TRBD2,CASSPVGTRTDTQYF,TGTGCCAGCAGCCCCGTCGGGACTAGGACAGATACGCAGTATTTT